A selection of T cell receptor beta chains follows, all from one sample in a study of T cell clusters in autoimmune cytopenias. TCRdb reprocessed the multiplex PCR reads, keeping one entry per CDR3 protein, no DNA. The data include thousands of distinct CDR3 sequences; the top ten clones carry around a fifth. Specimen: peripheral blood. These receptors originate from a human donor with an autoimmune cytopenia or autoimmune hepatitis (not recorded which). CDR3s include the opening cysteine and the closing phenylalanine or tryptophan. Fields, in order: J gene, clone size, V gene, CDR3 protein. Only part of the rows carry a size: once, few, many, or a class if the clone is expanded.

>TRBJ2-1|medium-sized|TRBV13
CASSLPQGDEQFF
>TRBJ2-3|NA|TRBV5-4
CASTRLEAGGGTQYF
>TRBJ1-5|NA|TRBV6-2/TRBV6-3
CASSYSYNSNQPQHF
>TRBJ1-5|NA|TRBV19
CASRPGTGTGDNQPQHF
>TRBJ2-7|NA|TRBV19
CATKSGTVYNEQYF
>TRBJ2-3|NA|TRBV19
CASTKGGVEYEQFF
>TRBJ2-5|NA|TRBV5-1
CASSLEGGGETQYF
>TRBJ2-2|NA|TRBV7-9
CASSLNLQGNGELFF
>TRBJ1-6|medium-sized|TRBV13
CASSPGTGDNSPLHF
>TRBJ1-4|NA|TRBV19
CASTNWRGGSEKLFF
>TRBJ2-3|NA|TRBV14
CASSQDHGDTQYF
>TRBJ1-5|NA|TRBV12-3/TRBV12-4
CASRHGQGTQPQHF
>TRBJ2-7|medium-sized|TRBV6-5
CASSPTVTEQYF
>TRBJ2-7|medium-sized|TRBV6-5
CASAGTAAISYEQYF
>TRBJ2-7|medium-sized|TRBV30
CAWAPGQLYEQYF
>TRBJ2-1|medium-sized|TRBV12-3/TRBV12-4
CASRRGLAGPGEQFF
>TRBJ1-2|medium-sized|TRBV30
CASTQQANYGYTF
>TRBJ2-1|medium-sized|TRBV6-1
CASSEAWMGSGNEQFF
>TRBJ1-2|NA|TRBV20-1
CSAARQGAGGYTF
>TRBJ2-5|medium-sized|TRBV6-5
CASSFTIQETQYF
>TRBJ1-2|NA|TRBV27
CASSFPGGGSYGYTF
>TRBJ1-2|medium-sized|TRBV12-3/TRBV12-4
CASSPQAGGYTF